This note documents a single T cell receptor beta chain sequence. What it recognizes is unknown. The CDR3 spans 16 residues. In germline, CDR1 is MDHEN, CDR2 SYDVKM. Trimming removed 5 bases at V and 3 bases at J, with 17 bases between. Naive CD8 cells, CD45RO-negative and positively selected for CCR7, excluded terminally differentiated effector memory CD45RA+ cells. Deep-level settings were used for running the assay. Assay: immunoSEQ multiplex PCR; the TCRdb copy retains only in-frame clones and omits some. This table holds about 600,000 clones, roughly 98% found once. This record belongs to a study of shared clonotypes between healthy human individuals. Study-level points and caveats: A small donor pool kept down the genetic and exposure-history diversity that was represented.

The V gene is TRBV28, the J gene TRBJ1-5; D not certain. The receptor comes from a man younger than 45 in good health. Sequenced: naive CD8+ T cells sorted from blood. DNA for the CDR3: TGTGCCAGCAGTCCCATGTCCCTAACTCCCAATCAGCCCCAGCATTTT. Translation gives CASSPMSLTPNQPQHF.